The clone carrying this TCR beta chain was detected only a few times. The source of the sample is a study of blood T cell repertoires in COVID-19. The wider study: Acute-phase and convalescent COVID-19 samples originated in the United States, Italy and Spain.

This CDR3 has 15 amino acids. Trimming removed 3 bases from V and 3 bases from J; junction bases left unmatched: 5. CDR1 and CDR2 from the germline V gene are MDHEN and SYDVKM. In the study's own analysis: How many nucleated cells were present was estimated from reference gene primer amplification. This table comes from immunoSEQ multiplex PCR, and its TCRdb copy is limited to in-frame clones, with some not included. V, J and clone size were drawn from that table, and D and trimming were deduced from the DNA. The profile shows around 150,000 clones, approximately 90% of them singletons. The sample taken for sequencing was peripheral blood. The receptor comes from a woman in her 70s with COVID-19, enrolled during active disease. This sequence joins TRBV28 and TRBJ2-7; 10 nucleotides line up with TRBD1. CDR3 coding DNA: TGTGCCAGCAGTTTCGCGACAGGGGGCGTCTACGAGCAGTACTTC. Translated: CASSFATGGVYEQYF.